This TCR beta chain was sequenced in a study of blood T cell repertoires in COVID-19 (dated by TCRdb to the early 2020s). For the wider study: The collaborator samples originated in the United States, Italy and Spain and spanned the acute and convalescent phases of COVID-19. The material from the prospective study consisted of cDNA or gDNA derived from T cells, B-cell-depleted T cells, or PBMCs. Deeply sampled blood TCRbeta repertoires from subjects exposed to, actively infected with, or recovered from COVID-19 were included in the dataset. A freely available public database, intended as a resource for researchers studying the immune response to SARS-CoV-2, is where the repertoires were released. Samples were obtained from the ongoing ImmuneRACE study (first 160 participants) and from 1,000 to 1,500 subjects provided by 6 global collaborators. Sample metadata almost always included a de-identified subject ID, COVID-19 status, age in years and sex. HLA class I and class II types, where available, came from metadata supplied by the sample provider rather than from assay-based typing.

The count of this clone is one. The target of this receptor is not known. Per-base quality was not reported, and no clone a single base away is much larger than it. Each collaborating institution followed its own protocols to collect whole blood in K2EDTA tubes. Collaborator samples were shipped for TCRbeta analysis as frozen whole blood, isolated PBMCs, or DNA extracted from either sample type. The immunoSEQ Assay, a bias-controlled multiplex PCR, was used to amplify TCRbeta CDR3 regions from genomic DNA. Turning to the authors' computational methods: The number of nucleated cells in each sample was estimated by amplification of reference gene primers within the assay. Sequence reads were collapsed and filtered to measure the absolute abundance of every unique TCRbeta CDR3 rearrangement. Productive Simpson clonality was computed per sample as the square root of Simpson's diversity index over productive rearrangements. TCRdb obtained this table from immuneACCESS and retained in-frame rearrangements with V and J assigned. These tables miss some clones; where compared with another copy, unresolved V genes account for less than half of the shortfall, and the remainder is unexplained. V and J calls and clone size are as listed in that table; D and trimming were resolved from the DNA. Recorded for this sample are approximately 30,000 clones; about 90% of them occurred a single time. The top ten hold 0.95% to 1.1% of the sample.

The full study reports these points: The quantity of clinical and demographic metadata differed by source and by participant and was supplied without curation.

This receptor was obtained from a man between 65 and 79 years old with active or convalescent COVID-19. The sample was peripheral blood.

The sequenced DNA: TGTGCCAGCAGCTCACAGGGGGAGGTCGGTGAAGCTTTCTTT. Its protein product is CASSSQGEVGEAFF. The rearranged chain carries TRBV2 and TRBJ1-1, with 8 central nucleotides matching TRBD1. The CDR3 runs 14 residues from the cysteine to the phenylalanine. Only the CDR3 DNA stays, 42 bases, in frame from base 1. V loses 6 bases at its end and J loses 7 bases; junction bases beyond the gene matches: 10. CDR1 and CDR2 are read off the germline V gene as SNHLY and FYNNEI.